A selection of T cell receptor beta chains follows, all from one sample in a study of shared clonotypes between healthy human individuals. The method was immunoSEQ multiplex PCR; TCRdb's version includes in-frame clones alone and lacks a portion of them. The table records nearly 1 million clones, 60% to 85% of them present only once. Sequenced sample: memory CD4+ T cells sorted from blood. All receptors come from a man in his late teens or twenties in good health. Each CDR3 is given with its conserved first and last residue. D genes are given only for firm matches. The size entry is marked missing in some rows and otherwise reads once, few, many or a size class.

.	TRBJ2-3	TRBV28	.	CASADSTDTQYF	TGTGCCAGCGCAGACAGCACAGATACGCAGTATTTT
TRBD1	TRBJ1-2	TRBV18	.	CASSTQTGIYGYTF	TGTGCCAGCTCCACCCAGACAGGGATTTATGGCTACACCTTC
.	TRBJ2-3	TRBV4-2	.	CASSQDQGVTDTQYF	TGTGCCAGCAGCCAAGATCAAGGGGTCACAGATACGCAGTATTTT
TRBD1	TRBJ2-7	TRBV6-1	.	CATFSRGSYEQYF	TGTGCCACCTTTTCCAGGGGGTCCTACGAGCAGTACTTC
.	TRBJ1-1	TRBV28	.	CASSLWSGRTLTEAFF	TGTGCCAGCAGTTTATGGTCGGGACGGACCCTCACTGAAGCTTTCTTT
.	TRBJ2-1	TRBV5-1	.	CASSLPGTDSGEQFF	TGCGCCAGCAGCCTTCCCGGGACGGACAGTGGTGAGCAGTTCTTC
TRBD1	TRBJ2-7	TRBV10-2	.	CASSESDRKAYEQYF	TGCGCCAGCAGTGAGTCGGACAGGAAGGCTTACGAGCAGTACTTC
.	TRBJ1-5	TRBV6-1	.	CASTRDGSNQPQHF	TGTGCCAGCACCAGGGACGGGAGCAATCAGCCCCAGCATTTT
.	TRBJ1-1	TRBV7-9	few	CASSPRGRGTEAFF	TGTGCCAGCAGCCCCAGGGGTAGGGGGACTGAAGCTTTCTTT
.	TRBJ2-2	TRBV11-2	.	CASSLDYGGHNGELFF	TGTGCCAGCAGCTTAGATTACGGGGGGCATAACGGGGAGCTGTTTTTT
.	TRBJ1-5	TRBV5-4	.	CASSLNQGTNQPQHF	TGTGCCAGCAGCTTGAACCAGGGGACGAATCAGCCCCAGCATTTT
TRBD1	TRBJ1-2	TRBV6-1	.	CASSERTGQGNYGYTF	TGTGCCAGCAGTGAAAGGACTGGACAGGGGAACTATGGCTACACCTTC